This entry lists 19 T cell receptor beta chains sequenced from one sample in a study of blood T cell repertoires in COVID-19. Here immunoSEQ multiplex PCR was the method, and the copy in TCRdb shows in-frame clones only, minus some. The profile shows 150,000 or so clones, around 89% of them singletons. Sequenced material: peripheral blood. The receptors shown here come from a man in his fifties or sixties with COVID-19, enrolled during active disease.

The chain uses TRBV7-2 and TRBJ1-1, with a weak D call TRBD1 (5 bases). This CDR3 contains 13 residues. Germline assignment: CDR1 SGHTA and CDR2 FQGNSA. Trimming shortened V by 5 bases and J by 8 bases, and 15 bases separated the two germline ends. In DNA, the CDR3 is TGTGCCAGCAGCCAGGCCTGGGGGAGGGAAGCTTTCTTT. Encoded protein: CASSQAWGREAFF.

The genes are TRBV5-4 and TRBJ1-3, with 7 bases matching TRBD1. With V trimmed by 5 bases and J by 2 bases, 4 bases remained unmatched. CDR3 size: 14 residues. Germline values: CDR1 SGHNT, CDR2 YYREEE (reference sequence). The CDR3 protein is CASRLQGTGNTIYF. CDR3 bases: TGTGCCAGCAGGCTACAGGGGACTGGAAACACCATATATTTT.

The chain combines TRBV10-1 with TRBJ2-7; possible D gene TRBD2, 5 bases. The CDR3 runs 11 residues. CDR1 is WNHNN, CDR2 SYGVQD, per germline (reference sequence). V was shortened by 9 bases and J by 4 bases, with 10 bases between the two germline ends. CDR3 protein: CASSSGYEQYF. Here the CDR3 DNA reads TGCGCCAGTAGCTCGGGGTACGAGCAGTACTTC.

The chain combines TRBV7-8 with TRBJ1-2; tentatively, D is TRBD1 (5 bases). This CDR3 region has 14 residues. Trimming removed 1 base from V and 4 bases from J, with 10 bases in between. Germline-derived CDR1 and CDR2 are SGHVS and FQNEAQ. The CDR3 spells CASSLGQSGYGYTF. The CDR3 DNA reads TGTGCCAGCAGCTTAGGACAGTCTGGCTATGGCTACACCTTC. Full variable domain (rest looked up from reference TRBV7-8 and TRBJ1-2): GAGVSQSPRYKVAKRGQDVALRCDPISGHVSLFWYQQALGQGPEFLTYFQNEAQLDKSGLPSDRFFAERPEGSVSTLKIQRTQQEDSAVYLCASSLGQSGYGYTFGSGTRLTVV.

The chain couples TRBV7-9 to TRBJ2-2; 7 bases agree with TRBD2. From germline, CDR1 is SEHNR and CDR2 FQNEAQ (reference sequence). The CDR3 totals 15 residues. The junction had 3 bases not matched to a gene; V was cut back by 1 base and J by 4 bases. DNA for the CDR3: TGTGCCAGCAGCTTAGGGACTAGATCCACCGGGGAGCTGTTTTTT. The encoded protein is CASSLGTRSTGELFF.

This clone was found once. This rearrangement joins TRBV12-5 to TRBJ1-6; 9 nucleotides align to TRBD1. V dropped 0 bases and J dropped 10; count of bases not matched to a gene: 10. CDR3 length: 17 amino acids. CDR1 and CDR2 (germline): LGHNT, FRNRAP. The CDR3 loop reads CASGLVGQGPHSSPLHF. The CDR3 DNA reads as TGTGCTAGTGGTTTGGTTGGACAGGGGCCTCATTCCTCACCCCTCCACTTT.

This chain uses TRBV6-2 or TRBV6-3 with TRBJ1-2, with D perhaps matching TRBD1 (6 bases). Deletions cut 6 bases from V and 10 bases from J, with 21 bases between. Germline CDR1 reads MNHEY; CDR2 reads SVGEGT. The CDR3 sequence is 14 residues long. The CDR3 DNA reads TGTGCCAGCAGATACCGGGGACATCCTGGGAACTACACCTTC. Protein sequence: CASRYRGHPGNYTF.

This chain joins TRBV5-1 and TRBJ2-5; 7 bases match TRBD2. Trimming removed 0 bases from V and 4 bases from J; junction bases left unmatched: 9. This CDR3 spans 16 amino acids. Per germline, CDR1 SGHRS and CDR2 YFSETQ. This CDR3 is CASSLGPSSGGETQYF. CDR3 coding DNA: TGCGCCAGCAGCTTGGGCCCTAGCTCGGGAGGAGAGACCCAGTACTTC.

This chain joins TRBV3-1 (or the pseudogene TRBV3-2) and TRBJ1-1; tentatively, D is TRBD1 (5 bases). The V gene lost 5 bases and the J gene lost 5 bases, with 12 bases spanning the gap. This CDR3 comprises 13 residues. Germline V gene data show CDR1 as LGHDT and CDR2 as YNNKEL (reference sequence). CDR3 sequence reads: CASSTIPGTEAFF. CDR3 DNA: TGTGCCAGCAGCACCATTCCAGGGACTGAAGCTTTCTTT.

The V call is TRBV30, the J call TRBJ1-1; 7 bases agree with TRBD1. After removal of 1 base from V and 11 bases from J, the junction contained 7 bases not matched to a gene. Germline values: CDR1 GTSNPN, CDR2 SVGIG (reference sequence). The CDR3 extends over 12 amino acids. The CDR3: CAWSEKGARAFF. In DNA, the CDR3 is TGTGCCTGGAGTGAAAAGGGGGCACGGGCTTTCTTT.

This rearrangement joins TRBV18 to TRBJ1-4; the D gene is possibly TRBD1 (6 bases). The germline CDR1 and CDR2 sequences are KGHSH and LQKENI. The CDR3 spans 14 residues. Trimming pared 2 bases from V and 10 bases from J, leaving 14 bases between. CDR3 nucleotides: TGTGCCAGCTCACCAACGGACAGTTGGGGAAAACTGTTTTTT. Translation: CASSPTDSWGKLFF.

The chain links TRBV7-9 to TRBJ1-6; D is ambiguous. The ends were cut back, 7 bases at V and 4 bases at J, with 11 bases in the middle. This CDR3 has 14 residues. CDR1 and CDR2 from the germline V gene are SEHNR and FQNEAQ (reference sequence). This CDR3 reads CASNMEQYNSPLHF. As DNA, the CDR3 is TGTGCCAGCAACATGGAGCAGTATAATTCACCCCTCCACTTT.

The chain joins TRBV9 to TRBJ1-5; D is perhaps TRBD1 (6 bases). CDR1 is SGDLS, CDR2 YYNGEE, per germline. The CDR3 totals 15 residues. V lost 4 bases and J 6 bases, leaving 17 bases between the germline ends. In DNA form, the CDR3 reads TGTGCCAGCAGCCGGGCCGAGGGGGTAACTCAGCCCCAGCATTTT. This sequence encodes CASSRAEGVTQPQHF.

This clone was recorded once. V gene TRBV5-1 combines with J gene TRBJ2-7; 9 nucleotides match TRBD1. The CDR3 runs 14 residues. Germline V lookup: CDR1 SGHRS, CDR2 YFSETQ. The junction had 5 bases not matched to a gene; V was cut back by 7 bases and J by 0 bases. CDR3 residues: CASATTGGSYEQYF. CDR3 nucleotide sequence: TGCGCCAGCGCCACGACAGGGGGCTCCTACGAGCAGTACTTC.

This clone came up once. V is TRBV5-4 and J is TRBJ2-7; possible D gene TRBD2, 5 bases. Trimming took 5 bases from V and 12 from J, leaving 18 bases between them. This CDR3 is built from 12 residues. Germline loops: CDR1 SGHNT, CDR2 YYREEE (reference sequence). Written as DNA, the CDR3 is TGTGCCAGCAGTTCCCTGGGGAGCCCGCGGTACTTC. Translating it yields CASSSLGSPRYF.

This clone showed up just once. The chain recombines TRBV7-3 with TRBJ1-3; 9 bases line up with TRBD1. V was pared by 5 bases and J by 8 bases, with 4 bases of the junction left unmatched. Germline V lookup: CDR1 SGHTA, CDR2 FQGTGA. The CDR3 sequence is 13 residues long. Written as DNA, the CDR3 is TGTGCCAGCAGCCGGACAGGGGCGGACACCATATATTTT. Its translation: CASSRTGADTIYF.

This sequence joins TRBV25-1 and TRBJ2-7; TRBD2 agrees at 9 bases. J was trimmed by 4 bases and V by 7 bases; bases with no gene match: 5. Germline V gene lookup returns CDR1 MGHDK and CDR2 SYGVNS. CDR3 length: 13 amino acids. The chain's CDR3 is CASTGGGVYEQYF. The CDR3 coding sequence is TGTGCCAGCACCGGCGGGGGGGTGTACGAGCAGTACTTC.

This clone was recorded only once. The rearrangement joins TRBV5-1 to TRBJ1-1; 9 bases map to TRBD1. Germline CDR1 reads SGHRS; CDR2 reads YFSETQ. V was clipped by 5 bases and J by 5 bases; unmatched bases: 10. This CDR3 contains 15 residues. CDR3 DNA sequence: TGCGCCAGCAGTTCCGCCGGGACAGGGAATACTGAAGCTTTCTTT. The encoded protein is CASSSAGTGNTEAFF. The full variable domain, rest sourced from reference TRBV5-1 and TRBJ1-1, is KAGVTQTPRYLIKTRGQQVTLSCSPISGHRSVSWYQQTPGQGLQFLFEYFSETQRNKGNFPGRFSGRQFSNSRSEMNVSTLELGDSALYLCASSSAGTGNTEAFFGQGTRLTVV.

This chain links TRBV6-5 with TRBJ2-7; 7 positions agree with TRBD1. The CDR3 length is 14 residues. The germline V gene encodes CDR1 MNHEY and CDR2 SVGAGI. Trimming took 0 bases from V and 2 from J; bases not matched to a gene: 1. CDR3 protein: CASSYSRGTYEQYF. The CDR3 DNA sequence: TGTGCCAGCAGTTACTCCAGGGGGACCTACGAGCAGTACTTC.